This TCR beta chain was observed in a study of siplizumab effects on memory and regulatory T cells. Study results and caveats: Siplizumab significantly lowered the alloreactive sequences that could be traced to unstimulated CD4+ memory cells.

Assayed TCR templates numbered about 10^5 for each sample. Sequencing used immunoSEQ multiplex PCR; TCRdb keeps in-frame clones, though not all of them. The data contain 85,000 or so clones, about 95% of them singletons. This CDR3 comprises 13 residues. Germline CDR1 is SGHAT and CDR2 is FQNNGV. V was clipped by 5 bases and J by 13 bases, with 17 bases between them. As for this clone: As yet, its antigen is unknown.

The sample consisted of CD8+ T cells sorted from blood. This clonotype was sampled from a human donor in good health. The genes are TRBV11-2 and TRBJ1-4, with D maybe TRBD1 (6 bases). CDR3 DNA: TGTGCCAGCAGCCAGGGGTCCCAGGGGAGACTGTTTTTT. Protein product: CASSQGSQGRLFF.